The T cell receptor (beta chain) under discussion was sequenced for a study of response to subunit inactivated influenza vaccine. Study-wide results and limits: Few additional T cells are recruited per seasonal influenza vaccination, authors suggested.

The CDR3 has 15 residues. Germline CDR1 reads LNHNV; CDR2 reads YYDKDF (reference sequence). The V and J ends lost 1 base and 2 bases, in that order; junction bases with no gene match: 1. This clonotype was recorded at least ten times. Its antigen is as yet unknown. TCRdb analysed the RT-PCR reads with MiXCR anew, one entry per CDR3 protein. This table holds about 520,000 distinct CDR3 sequences, approximately 7.8% found once. This clonotype was obtained from a man between 50 and 69 years old who received an inactivated influenza vaccine. The source was PBMCs from blood, collected less than 30 months after vaccination. The V call is TRBV15, the J call TRBJ2-1; TRBD2 aligns across 8 bases. The CDR3 region has the DNA TGTGCCACCAGCAGAGCGGGGGGGCCCTACAATGAGCAGTTCTTC. It specifies CATSRAGGPYNEQFF.